This T cell receptor (beta chain) was retrieved from a study of shared clonotypes between healthy human individuals (dated by TCRdb to 2020 to 2021). Regarding the study in general: A couple of women and a few men aged 18 to 49 years were included in the cohort. To estimate repertoire size and how much clonotype sharing occurs between individuals, the study deeply sequenced the blood TCR repertoires of 5 or 6 healthy adults. To increase sequencing depth and limit assay-specific biases, TCR repertoire library preparation and sequencing were carried out by different laboratories using diverse techniques. Between about 0.8 and 9 billion PBMCs per donor were obtained by leukapheresis.

Spanning cysteine to phenylalanine, the CDR3 consists of 15 amino acids. Only the CDR3 part of the read is kept: 45 bases, read in frame from the first base. V was cut back by 4 bases and J by 3 bases, leaving a gap of 16 bases between them. CDR1 is given as SGHRS and CDR2 as YFSETQ, both from the germline V gene. Healthy HIV-negative adults with no recently reported acute infections or vaccinations were included as donors. Only Caucasian adults living in Nashville, Tennessee, USA were represented among the donors. For unsorted samples, approximately 81 million PBMCs were counted, and genomic DNA was extracted using the QIAamp DNA Blood Mini kit. Blood was obtained by leukapheresis, after which PBMCs were separated by Ficoll-Histopaque density gradient centrifugation and cryopreserved in liquid nitrogen vapor phase. TCR CDR3 regions were amplified from genomic DNA by multiplex PCR using the deep immunoSEQ assay. For each cell subset, the extracted genomic DNA was distributed evenly across all wells of several immunoSEQ 96-well plates, and each plate served as one replicate. Each replicate PCR for unsorted PBMC received about 300 ng genomic DNA, equal to about 30,000 T cell genomes. Ten immunoSEQ deep assay plates were used to sequence the unsorted PBMC genomic DNA. Purified libraries were measured with a Qubit 3.0 fluorometer, size-checked on a Bioanalyzer 2100, and measured again with the KAPA Library Quantification kit. Every immunoSEQ 96-well plate was sequenced on a separate single-read 150-cycle Illumina NextSeq 550 flow cell. The study's processing was this. Because the immunoSEQ output held only junctional sequences and lacked quality scores, the filtering could not match the filtering applied to full-length reads. To assign V/J genes and CDR3, sequences were annotated using PyIR, a Python wrapper for IgBLAST v1.9, with IMGT germline references. Reads were removed for weak V/J assignments (E-value above 1e-6), missing CDR3, stop codons, out-of-frame junctions, or ambiguous translated residues. A V3J clonotype was defined by an identical inferred V gene, J gene, and CDR3 amino acid sequence. To compute the percentage overlap between repertoires, the number of shared unique clonotypes was divided by the size of the smaller repertoire. Repertoire richness was assessed with RTK rarefaction, the Chao1 estimator, and Recon v2.1 estimates of unobserved clonotypes. In TCRdb, the immuneACCESS table is reduced to in-frame sequences with V and J assigned. These tables do not hold every clone; where another copy was compared, an unresolved V gene accounts for under half, and the others remain unexplained. V, J and clone size reflect that table, while D and trimming were determined from the DNA. Counted in this sample were about half a million clones; roughly three quarters of them appeared once. Roughly 13% of the sample is held by the ten biggest clonotypes.

General study outcomes and caveats: Pairwise subsampling indicated that sequencing depth was expected to affect the degree of clonotype sharing among donors. Sampling was limited to blood, and TCR repertoires in tissue likely differ from TCR repertoires in blood. Because the study included a small number of donors, the genetic and exposure-history diversity represented was limited.

The table lists this clone with a few counts. Its antigen has not been determined. Base-call qualities are not available, and no considerably larger clone is one nucleotide away. This sequence uses TRBV5-1 and TRBJ1-1; the best D guess is TRBD1, with 5 bases matching. Sequenced sample: PBMCs. The receptor's source is a woman aged 40 to 55 in good health. Some clones in this sample may be carry-over from other donors' samples. The CDR3 protein: CASSPRPRGDTEAFF. The nucleotide sequence is TGCGCCAGCAGCCCGAGGCCCCGAGGGGACACTGAAGCTTTCTTT.